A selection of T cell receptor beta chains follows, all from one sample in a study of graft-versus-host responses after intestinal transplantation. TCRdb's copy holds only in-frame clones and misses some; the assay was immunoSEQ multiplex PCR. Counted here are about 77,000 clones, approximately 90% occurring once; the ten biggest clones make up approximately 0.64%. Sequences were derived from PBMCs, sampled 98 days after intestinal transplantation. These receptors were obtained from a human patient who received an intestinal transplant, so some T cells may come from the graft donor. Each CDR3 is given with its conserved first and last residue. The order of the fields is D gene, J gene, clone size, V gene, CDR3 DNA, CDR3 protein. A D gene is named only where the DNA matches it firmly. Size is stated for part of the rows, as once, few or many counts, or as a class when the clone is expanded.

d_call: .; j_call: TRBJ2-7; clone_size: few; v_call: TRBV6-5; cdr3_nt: TGTGCCAGCAGTTACAAGGGGAGGTTACGGGACGAGCAGTACTTC; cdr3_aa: CASSYKGRLRDEQYF
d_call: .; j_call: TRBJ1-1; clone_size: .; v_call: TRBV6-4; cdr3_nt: TGTGCCAGCAGTGACTCACAGGGCGCTGAAGCTTTCTTT; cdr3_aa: CASSDSQGAEAFF
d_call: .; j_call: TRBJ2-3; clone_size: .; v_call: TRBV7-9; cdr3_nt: TGTGCCAGCAGCTTAGGGCCCCCGGGGGCAGATACGCAGTATTTT; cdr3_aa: CASSLGPPGADTQYF
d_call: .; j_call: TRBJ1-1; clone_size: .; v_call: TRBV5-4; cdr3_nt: TGTGCCAGCAGCGCCTGGCGGGACACTGAAGCTTTCTTT; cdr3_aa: CASSAWRDTEAFF
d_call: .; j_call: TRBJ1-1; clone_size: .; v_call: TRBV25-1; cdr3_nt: TGTGCCAGCAGTGAATATTTCCCAGTACAGAACACTGAAGCTTTCTTT; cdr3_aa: CASSEYFPVQNTEAFF
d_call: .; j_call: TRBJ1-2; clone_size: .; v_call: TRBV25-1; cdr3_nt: TGTGCCAGCAGTGGGTATGGGCCGGAGTACTATGGCTACACCTTC; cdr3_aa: CASSGYGPEYYGYTF
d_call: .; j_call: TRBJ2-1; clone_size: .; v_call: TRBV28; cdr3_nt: TGTGCCAGCAGTTTAGAGGGAGACAATGAGCAGTTCTTC; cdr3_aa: CASSLEGDNEQFF
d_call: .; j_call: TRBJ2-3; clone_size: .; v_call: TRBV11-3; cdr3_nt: TGTGCCAGGGTCTCGGACAGATGGGGTCGCCGGACGCAGTATTTT; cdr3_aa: CARVSDRWGRRTQYF
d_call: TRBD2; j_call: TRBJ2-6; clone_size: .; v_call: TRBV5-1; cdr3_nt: TGCGCCAGCAGCTTCGGACTAGCGACCCCTGGGGCCAACGTCCTGACTTTC; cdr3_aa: CASSFGLATPGANVLTF
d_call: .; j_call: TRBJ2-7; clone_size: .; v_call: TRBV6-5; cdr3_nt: TGTGCCAGCAGTTACAATTCCGAGCAGTACTTC; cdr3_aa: CASSYNSEQYF
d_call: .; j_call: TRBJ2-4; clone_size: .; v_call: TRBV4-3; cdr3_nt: TGCGCCAGCAGCCAAGGTGGAGGGGTTGATATTCAGTACTTC; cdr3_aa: CASSQGGGVDIQYF
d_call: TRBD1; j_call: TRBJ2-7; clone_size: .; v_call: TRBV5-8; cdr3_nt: TGTGCCAGCAGCTACATGGGACAGGGAAGGGACGAGCAGTACTTC; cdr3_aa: CASSYMGQGRDEQYF
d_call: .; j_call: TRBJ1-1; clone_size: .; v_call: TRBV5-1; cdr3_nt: TGCGCCAGCAGCTTGGAGGGTATGAACACTGAAGCTTTCTTT; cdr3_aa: CASSLEGMNTEAFF
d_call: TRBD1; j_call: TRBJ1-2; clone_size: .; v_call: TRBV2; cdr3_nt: TGTGCCAGCAGTCAGGGGGCAGACTATGGCTACACCTTC; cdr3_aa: CASSQGADYGYTF
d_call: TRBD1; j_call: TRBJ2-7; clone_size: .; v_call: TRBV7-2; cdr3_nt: TGTGCCAGCAGCTTATTAGGGACAGGGAACGAGCAGTACTTC; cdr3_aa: CASSLLGTGNEQYF
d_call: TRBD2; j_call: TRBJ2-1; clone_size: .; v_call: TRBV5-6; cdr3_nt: TGTGCCAGCAGCTCCCGACTAGCGGGATTTGACAATGAGCAGTTCTTC; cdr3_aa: CASSSRLAGFDNEQFF
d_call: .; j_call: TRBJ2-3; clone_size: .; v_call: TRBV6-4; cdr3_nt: TGTGCCAGCAGTTCCGGGGCCGGCAGCACAGATACGCAGTATTTT; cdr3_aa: CASSSGAGSTDTQYF
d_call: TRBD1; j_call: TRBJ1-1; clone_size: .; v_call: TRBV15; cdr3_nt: TGTGCCACCAGCAGAGAGGCTGAGGGGGCCAGTGAAGCTTTCTTT; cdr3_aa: CATSREAEGASEAFF
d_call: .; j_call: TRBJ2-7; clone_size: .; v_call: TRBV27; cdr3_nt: TGTGCCAGCAGTTCTCAATATTGGCAACGCTACGAGCAGTACTTC; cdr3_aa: CASSSQYWQRYEQYF